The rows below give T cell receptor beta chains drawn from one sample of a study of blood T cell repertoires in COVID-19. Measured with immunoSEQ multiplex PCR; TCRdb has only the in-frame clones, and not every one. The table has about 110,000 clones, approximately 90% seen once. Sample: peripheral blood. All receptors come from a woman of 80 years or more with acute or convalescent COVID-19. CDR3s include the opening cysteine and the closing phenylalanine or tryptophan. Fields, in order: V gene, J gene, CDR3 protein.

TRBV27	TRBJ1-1	CASSLTSGRGTEAFF
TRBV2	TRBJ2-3	CASSGGQSTDTQYF
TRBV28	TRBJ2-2	CASRPGHPTGELFF
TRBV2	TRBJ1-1	CASRGQDTEAFF
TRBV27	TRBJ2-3	CASSFTEADTQYF
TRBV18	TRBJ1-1	CASSPPTGGGGNTEAFF
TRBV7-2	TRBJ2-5	CASTAQRGGETQYF
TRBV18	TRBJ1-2	CASSPRTGDGYTF
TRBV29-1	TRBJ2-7	CSVSGQGMYEQYF
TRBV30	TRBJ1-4	CAWSIQGTEKLFF
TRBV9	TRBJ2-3	CASNAVGAADTQYF